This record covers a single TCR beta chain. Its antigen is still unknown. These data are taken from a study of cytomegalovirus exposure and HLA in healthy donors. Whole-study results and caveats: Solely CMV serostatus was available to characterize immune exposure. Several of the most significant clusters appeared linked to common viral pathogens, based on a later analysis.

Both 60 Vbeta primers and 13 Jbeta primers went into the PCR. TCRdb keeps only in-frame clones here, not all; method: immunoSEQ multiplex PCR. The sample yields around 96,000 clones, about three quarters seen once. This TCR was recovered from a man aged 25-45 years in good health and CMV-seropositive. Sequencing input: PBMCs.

The CDR3 nucleotides are TGTGCCAGCAGTCTCGGGACAGCAAGCACAGATACGCAGTATTTT. Protein: CASSLGTASTDTQYF. The chain has TRBV9 and TRBJ2-3; 7 bases align to TRBD1. With V trimmed by 5 bases and J by 0 bases, 6 bases remained unmatched. This CDR3 is built from 15 residues. Germline V CDR1 and CDR2: SGDLS, YYNGEE.